Here is one T cell receptor (beta chain) with its context. Its binding antigen is unknown. Nothing much larger sits one base from this clone, and base qualities are not available. The data derive from a study of cytomegalovirus exposure and HLA in healthy donors (dated by TCRdb to the late 2010s). Broadly, across the study: A later analysis indicated that the roughly 120 validation repertoires were generated on the platform also employed for the approximately 700 repertoires of the first cohort. To predict cytomegalovirus infection status, the study brought together high-throughput TCR immunosequencing, statistical association of individual TCRs with disease status, and machine learning. In addition to the first cohort of about 650 subjects, a separate validation cohort of 120 different subjects was used. The study was designed to test whether signatures of past pathogen exposure could be identified by cataloging public T cell receptors.

Separate from the approximately 700-subject first cohort, the validation cohort of roughly 130 subjects was the group to which the donors belonged. Germline trimming amounts to 4 bases on V and 10 bases on J, with 1 as the count of junction bases outside the gene matches. Its CDR3 holds 12 amino acids, cysteine through phenylalanine. CDR3 DNA is the only sequence kept; it has 36 bases, read in frame from the first base. The germline V gene encodes CDR1 SGHNT and CDR2 YYREEE (reference sequence). Results the study describes overall, beyond this receptor: All 130 or so repertoires were used to score co-occurrence in the validation cohort in a later analysis, because that analysis had no HLA typing for the cohort. The classifier was reported to diagnose cytomegalovirus status with high specificity and sensitivity in both the original and validation cohorts. The study gave a list of about 150 TCR beta chains associated with cytomegalovirus. It was suggested by the authors that the approach could potentially be generalized to other disease states and immunological phenotypes. A few of the identified cytomegalovirus-associated TCR beta chains were confirmed in vitro to be specific for cytomegalovirus antigens. Across donors, most TCR sequences were observed very rarely, whereas some public TCRs were present in many individuals. Of the cluster scores, roughly 95% were above 0 in a later analysis, which found that TCRs clustered in the first cohort also tended to co-occur in the approximately 110 validation repertoires.

To prepare the library, the immunoSEQ multiplex PCR assay was applied. For the original study's pipeline: To diagnose cytomegalovirus status from the catalog of TCR beta chain sequences, a statistical classification framework was built. TCRdb holds this immuneACCESS table with in-frame rearrangements only. Some clones are missing; in checked studies, unresolved V genes explain under half, and the rest has no known cause. D and trimming were read from the DNA, whereas the V and J calls and clone size are those reported in that table. The table for this sample lists about 110,000 clones; approximately 94% of them were counted only once. 0.67% of the sample rests with the top ten.

The clonotype originates from a woman between 18 and 29 years old in good health and CMV-seronegative. The rearrangement joined TRBV5-4 to TRBJ2-1, with 11 junctional bases fitting TRBD2. Source material: PBMCs. The DNA sequence follows: TGTGCCAGCAGCCCTAGCGGGGGGGAGCAGTTCTTC. Its translation reads: CASSPSGGEQFF.